The next 19 T cell receptor beta chains were all read from a single sample in a study of neurological immune-mediated disorders. TCRdb called the 5' RACE reads again in MiXCR, with one record for every CDR3 protein. This sample yields roughly 46,000 distinct CDR3 sequences, of which about 1.8% are seen a single time; approximately 2.1% belongs to the top ten. Sequencing was carried out using PBMCs. The receptors stem from a woman between 40 and 55 years old with multiple sclerosis.

This clonotype was seen repeatedly, ten times or more. The chain couples TRBV20-1 to TRBJ2-7; the D is unclear. The germline V and J ends were trimmed by 5 bases and 0 bases, with 14 bases remaining between them. From germline, CDR1 is DFQATT and CDR2 SNEGSKA (reference sequence). The CDR3 length is 14 residues. Here the CDR3 reads CSAGHTLSSYEQYF. In DNA, the CDR3 is TGCAGTGCTGGCCATACACTTAGCTCCTACGAGCAGTACTTC.

This clonotype showed up many times. This chain joins TRBV7-8 and TRBJ1-6; D call uncertain. Germline V gene sequence: CDR1 SGHVS, CDR2 FQNEAQ. This CDR3 is 16 amino acids long. V lost 3 bases to trimming and J lost 8 bases, with 17 bases between them. The CDR3 sequence is CASSFTARRTDSPLHF. As DNA, the CDR3 is TGTGCCAGCAGCTTTACGGCAAGGCGGACCGATTCACCCCTCCACTTT.

This clonotype appeared many times. The gene calls are TRBV20-1 and TRBJ1-4; 9 bases align to TRBD1. The germline CDR1 and CDR2 sequences are DFQATT and SNEGSKA (reference sequence). V was pared by 6 bases and J by 4 bases, with 6 bases of the junction left unmatched. The CDR3 contains 14 residues. CDR3 DNA: TGCAGTGCAAACAGGGGGCGGAGTAATGAAAAACTGTTTTTT. It codes for CSANRGRSNEKLFF.

This clonotype was seen at least ten times. The chain has TRBV6-5 and TRBJ2-3; possibly TRBD1 for D (5 bases). CDR1 is MNHEY and CDR2 is SVGAGI in the germline V gene. CDR3 length: 15 residues. The V and J ends lost 0 bases and 4 bases respectively, with 11 bases between them. The CDR3 loop reads CASSYSKGPADTQYF. CDR3 nucleotide sequence: TGTGCCAGCAGTTACTCGAAGGGGCCGGCAGATACGCAGTATTTT.

This clonotype was recorded many times. V gene TRBV10-3 combines with J gene TRBJ1-2; D is undetermined. The CDR3 is made up of 14 amino acids. Trimming took 9 bases from V and 0 from J, leaving 14 bases between them. Germline CDR1 reads ENHRY; CDR2 reads SYGVKD. The CDR3 reads CAIKREGANYGYTF. The CDR3 coding sequence is TGTGCCATAAAAAGGGAGGGTGCTAACTATGGCTACACCTTC.

In this sample, this clonotype turned up a few times. A read error is possible here, since a much larger clone lies one base away. DNA for the CDR3: TGCGCCAGCAGGGAGGGGGGCGGACAGCCCCAGAATTTT. Residues: CASREGGGQPQNF. This chain connects TRBV5-1 to TRBJ1-5; D may be TRBD1 (6 bases). The CDR3 contains 13 residues. Germline V gene sequence: CDR1 SGHRS, CDR2 YFSETQ.

This clonotype appeared many times. The chain uses TRBV29-1 and TRBJ2-6, with D maybe TRBD1 (5 bases). Trimming removed 5 bases at V and 0 bases at J, with 8 bases between. Germline CDR1 SQVTM, CDR2 ANQGSEA. The CDR3 length is 14 residues. The CDR3 DNA reads TGCAGCGTTCTGGACACCTCTGGGGCCAACGTCCTGACTTTC. This sequence encodes CSVLDTSGANVLTF.

With regard to this clonotype: Likely a read error: the CDR3 ends without its conserved phenylalanine or tryptophan. The gene calls are TRBV12-3 or TRBV12-4 and TRBJ2-6, with 7 bases identical to TRBD1. Trimming cost V 7 bases and J 11 bases; bases outside gene matches: 8. The CDR3 covers 13 residues. The CDR3 sequence: CASKMGDSDVLTN. The CDR3 DNA reads TGTGCCAGCAAAATGGGGGACAGTGACGTCCTGACTAAC.

This clonotype was seen repeatedly, ten times or more. V is TRBV3-1 and J is TRBJ2-7; TRBD2 aligns across 7 bases. The J segment lost 3 bases and the V segment lost 4 bases, leaving 3 bases of the junction unmatched. The CDR3 extends over 13 amino acids. CDR1 and CDR2 from the germline V gene are LGHDT and YNNKEL (reference sequence). The CDR3 region is CASSPGLDYEQYF. The DNA of the CDR3 is TGTGCCAGCAGCCCCGGACTAGACTACGAGCAGTACTTC.

In this sample, this clonotype turned up many times. The gene calls are TRBV4-1 and TRBJ1-2; TRBD1 is a possible D gene (5 bases). The CDR3 consists of 19 residues. The V end lost 0 bases, the J end lost 4 bases, and 24 bases lay between the germline ends. The V gene's germline CDR1 is MGHRA and CDR2 YSYEKL. The chain's CDR3 is CASSQDLAQLGRSTYGYTF. For the CDR3, the DNA is TGCGCCAGCAGCCAAGATCTCGCTCAACTGGGGCGAAGTACCTATGGCTACACCTTC.

This clonotype was found many times. The chain carries TRBV20-1 and TRBJ2-1; D remains ambiguous. Trimming removed 5 bases at V and 0 bases at J, with 20 bases between. This CDR3 contains 17 residues. Germline loops: CDR1 DFQATT, CDR2 SNEGSKA (reference sequence). The CDR3: CSAQTPRAQSSYNEQFF. The CDR3 coding sequence is TGCAGTGCTCAGACCCCTCGGGCCCAGAGCTCCTACAATGAGCAGTTCTTC.

This clonotype was found many times. The CDR3 reads CASSFRQPIYEQYF. CDR3 DNA: TGTGCCAGCAGCTTCAGACAGCCGATCTACGAGCAGTACTTC. The V and J genes are TRBV5-5 and TRBJ2-7, with a possible D match to TRBD1 (5 bases). V was clipped by 2 bases and J by 3 bases, with 12 bases between them. The CDR3 loop spans 14 amino acids. Germline assignment: CDR1 SGHKS and CDR2 YYEKEE (reference sequence).

This clonotype has at least ten counts. CDR3 protein: CASSLPDRGTYEQYF. The CDR3 DNA follows: TGTGCCAGCAGTTTACCGGACAGGGGCACTTACGAGCAGTACTTC. The rearrangement links TRBV12-3 or TRBV12-4 to TRBJ2-7; 9 bases are a match to TRBD1. V lost 2 bases and J lost 4; bases outside the gene matches: 6. The CDR3 totals 15 residues.

This clonotype showed up many times. CDR3 amino acids: CASSTRQGLHNEQFF. Written as DNA, the CDR3 is TGTGCCAGCAGCACCCGACAAGGACTTCACAATGAGCAGTTCTTC. The chain employs TRBV3-1 and TRBJ2-1, with D perhaps TRBD2 (5 bases). The CDR3 is made up of 15 amino acids. V was shortened by 5 bases and J by 5 bases, with 16 bases between the two germline ends. Per the germline V gene, CDR1 is LGHDT and CDR2 is YNNKEL (reference sequence).

This clonotype was counted at least ten times. The chain joins TRBV5-1 to TRBJ1-1; 7 bases are a match to TRBD1. CDR1 is SGHRS, CDR2 YFSETQ, per germline. J lost 5 bases, V lost 2 bases, and 3 bases had no gene match. This CDR3 has 13 amino acids. Here the CDR3 reads CASSLRGRTEAFF. The DNA for the CDR3 is TGCGCCAGCAGCTTAAGGGGGCGGACTGAAGCTTTCTTT.

This clonotype was counted at least ten times. The V gene is TRBV3-1, the J gene TRBJ2-3; D is unclear. CDR3 length equals 11 residues. CDR1 and CDR2 from the germline V gene are LGHDT and YNNKEL (reference sequence). Trimming took 1 base from V and 8 from J, leaving 4 bases between them. The CDR3 nucleotides are TGTGCCAGCAGCCAAGGAGCTACGCAGTATTTT. Translation: CASSQGATQYF.

In this sample, this clonotype turned up many times. The chain couples TRBV9 to TRBJ2-7; 7 bases agree with TRBD1. The germline V gene has CDR1 SGDLS and CDR2 YYNGEE. This CDR3 comprises 16 residues. With 3 bases clipped from V and 6 bases from J, the junction kept 15 bases outside the gene matches. CDR3 amino acids: CASSAHSGTVSPEQYF. DNA of the CDR3: TGTGCCAGCAGCGCCCATTCCGGGACAGTCTCCCCCGAGCAGTACTTC. Full variable domain (outside the CDR3, taken from reference TRBV9 and TRBJ2-7): DSGVTQTPKHLITATGQRVTLRCSPRSGDLSVYWYQQSLDQGLQFLIQYYNGEERAKGNILERFSAQQFPDLHSELNLSSLELGDSALYFCASSAHSGTVSPEQYFGPGTRLTVT.

This clonotype was found many times. The rearrangement joins TRBV15 to TRBJ2-1; D tentatively fits TRBD1 or TRBD2 (5 bases each). The V gene's germline CDR1 is LNHNV and CDR2 YYDKDF (reference sequence). Trimming stripped 9 bases from V and 8 bases from J, with 17 bases between. CDR3 size: 13 residues. CDR3 in DNA: TGTGCCACTACGGGGCAGGTTAATGATGAGCAGTTCTTC. Amino acids: CATTGQVNDEQFF.

This clonotype was seen many times. This chain connects TRBV20-1 to TRBJ2-1, with 8 bases aligning to TRBD1. The length of the CDR3 is 15 residues. CDR1 is DFQATT, CDR2 SNEGSKA, per germline (reference sequence). V was clipped by 4 bases and J by 8 bases; unmatched bases: 13. The CDR3 loop is CSATRPGQALDEQFF. CDR3 bases: TGCAGTGCTACTAGACCGGGACAGGCCCTCGATGAGCAGTTCTTC.